This passage covers 24 T cell receptor beta chains from one sample sequenced in a study of PD-1 blockade in classical Hodgkin lymphoma. The time point here: cycle 4 day 1 (C4D1), after about 6 weeks of nivolumab. Exposure to brentuximab vedotin varied, and each patient had relapsed following autologous stem cell transplantation. Repertoires were generated with immunoSEQ multiplex PCR, while TCRdb's copy carries only in-frame clones and drops some. This table holds around 25,000 clones, around 89% found once. Sequencing was performed on peripheral blood mononuclear cells (PBMCs), taken before the fourth cycle of nivolumab. The receptors were gathered from a human donor with classical Hodgkin lymphoma.

The rearrangement uses TRBV30 and TRBJ1-1; D perhaps matches TRBD1 (5 bases). This CDR3 region has 16 residues. Germline V gene lookup returns CDR1 GTSNPN and CDR2 SVGIG (reference sequence). Deletions cut 0 bases from V and 4 bases from J, with 18 bases between. CDR3 region: CAWSVSQGLGTTEAFF. The CDR3 region has the DNA TGTGCCTGGAGTGTAAGTCAGGGATTAGGGACCACTGAAGCTTTCTTT.

This clone rates as medium-sized (0.01 to 0.1%). This chain joins TRBV7-9 and TRBJ1-6, with D tentatively TRBD1 (5 bases). From germline, CDR1 is SEHNR and CDR2 FQNEAQ (reference sequence). The CDR3 sequence is 14 residues long. Trimming took 1 base from V and 8 from J, leaving 9 bases between them. The CDR3 DNA reads as TGTGCCAGCAGCTTAGGGGGGTTGCATTCACCCCTCCACTTT. This sequence encodes CASSLGGLHSPLHF.

The chain uses TRBV29-1 and TRBJ2-2; maybe TRBD2 (6 bases). CDR1 is SQVTM and CDR2 is ANQGSEA in the germline V gene. This CDR3 has 13 amino acids. The V end was cut by 4 bases, the J end by 8 bases, with 14 bases between. The DNA for the CDR3 is TGCAGCGTTGGGGACTCCATCTGGGGGGAGCTGTTTTTT. This sequence encodes CSVGDSIWGELFF.

A few counts support this clone. The junction and the germline gene differ at one end; a read error may be behind it. V is TRBV7-9 and J is TRBJ2-3; 7 bases fit TRBD1. This CDR3 spans 17 amino acids. CDR1 and CDR2 from the germline V gene are SEHNR and FQNEAQ (reference sequence). This CDR3 is CASSFNPREGGTDTQYF. The CDR3 nucleotides read TGTGCCAGCAGTTTCAACCCCCGGGAAGGGGGCACGGATACGCAGTATTTT.

CDR3 coding DNA: TGTGCCAGTAGTCGGGACAGGGGGCTAGAAACTGAGACCCAGTACTTC. Translated: CASSRDRGLETETQYF. This sequence joins TRBV19 and TRBJ2-5, with 12 nucleotides matching TRBD1. V was pared by 5 bases and J by 5 bases, with 9 bases of the junction left unmatched. The CDR3 spans 16 residues. Germline V lookup: CDR1 LNHDA, CDR2 SQIVND (reference sequence). Supplemented by reference TRBV19 and TRBJ2-5, the full variable domain reads DGGITQSPKYLFRKEGQNVTLSCEQNLNHDAMYWYRQDPGQGLRLIYYSQIVNDFQKGDIAEGYSVSREKKESFPLTVTSAQKNPTAFYLCASSRDRGLETETQYFGPGTRLLVL.

The chain is built from TRBV30 and TRBJ2-2; 9 bases fit TRBD1. This CDR3 region has 12 residues. Germline CDR1 and CDR2: GTSNPN and SVGIG (reference sequence). The V and J ends lost 5 bases and 5 bases, in that order; junction bases with no gene match: 0. The CDR3 loop is CAWGTGTGELFF. The CDR3 region has the DNA TGTGCCTGGGGGACAGGGACCGGGGAGCTGTTTTTT.

The chain has TRBV2 and TRBJ2-3; D tentatively fits TRBD1 or TRBD2 (5 bases each). CDR1 SNHLY and CDR2 FYNNEI come from the germline V gene. The CDR3 has 16 amino acids. V lost 1 base to trimming and J lost 0 bases, with 11 bases between them. The CDR3 bases are TGTGCCAGCAGTGAAGTAGAGGGGCGTAGCACAGATACGCAGTATTTT. Amino acids: CASSEVEGRSTDTQYF.

The gene calls are TRBV11-2 and TRBJ1-6; D is ambiguous. This CDR3 region has 14 residues. Germline CDR1 SGHAT, CDR2 FQNNGV. Trimming left V 1 base short and J 9 bases short, with 10 bases between. The CDR3 region has the DNA TGTGCCAGCAGCTTAGCCCAACTACCTTCACCCCTCCACTTT. It codes for CASSLAQLPSPLHF. The full variable domain, its missing parts supplied by reference TRBV11-2 and TRBJ1-6, is EAGVAQSPRYKIIEKRQSVAFWCNPISGHATLYWYQQILGQGPKLLIQFQNNGVVDDSQLPKDRFSAERLKGVDSTLKIQPAKLEDSAVYLCASSLAQLPSPLHFGNGTRLTVT.

This clone showed up just once. This chain links TRBV4-1 with TRBJ2-3; TRBD2 might be the D (5 bases). V lost 2 bases and J lost 4, with 13 bases in between. The CDR3 sequence is 15 residues long. Per the germline V gene, CDR1 is MGHRA and CDR2 is YSYEKL. The CDR3: CASSQLPAGPDTQYF. Here the CDR3 DNA reads TGCGCCAGCAGCCAACTCCCCGCGGGCCCAGATACGCAGTATTTT.

This clone was seen only a few times. The chain couples TRBV6-1 to TRBJ2-2; a weak D match, TRBD2 (7 bases). V was shortened by 6 bases and J by 5 bases, with 16 bases between the two germline ends. This CDR3 comprises 15 residues. CDR1 MNHNS and CDR2 SASEGT come from the germline V gene. The CDR3 DNA follows: TGTGCCAGCAGATTTAGGGGGGGCGCGACCGGGGAGCTGTTTTTT. Its protein product is CASRFRGGATGELFF.

This chain connects TRBV11-2 to TRBJ1-2, with 10 positions matching TRBD1. Unmatched junction bases numbered 17, after V lost 4 bases and J lost 3 bases. The CDR3 has 19 amino acids. Germline V gene sequence: CDR1 SGHAT, CDR2 FQNNGV. The CDR3 nucleotides read TGTGCCAGCAGCTCCAACAGGAAGAGGACAGGGGGAAGAGACTATGGCTACACCTTC. Translating gives CASSSNRKRTGGRDYGYTF. The full variable domain, in which reference TRBV11-2 and TRBJ1-2 provide the parts outside the CDR3, is EAGVAQSPRYKIIEKRQSVAFWCNPISGHATLYWYQQILGQGPKLLIQFQNNGVVDDSQLPKDRFSAERLKGVDSTLKIQPAKLEDSAVYLCASSSNRKRTGGRDYGYTFGSGTRLTVV.

This chain links TRBV29-1 with TRBJ2-3, with TRBD1 identical over 10 bases. There are 13 residues in the CDR3. The germline V gene has CDR1 SQVTM and CDR2 ANQGSEA. Unmatched junction bases numbered 3, after V lost 3 bases and J lost 6 bases. The CDR3 reads CSVEADRGDTQYF. The CDR3 DNA reads as TGCAGCGTTGAGGCGGACAGGGGGGATACGCAGTATTTT.

The gene calls are TRBV11-2 and TRBJ1-6; D ambiguous. V lost 0 bases and J lost 6, with 9 bases in between. Germline CDR1 SGHAT, CDR2 FQNNGV. The CDR3 runs to 15 residues. The CDR3 DNA is TGTGCCAGCAGCTTAGAGAAGGATGCTAATTCACCCCTCCACTTT. Protein sequence: CASSLEKDANSPLHF.

This chain connects TRBV7-6 to TRBJ2-2; D is perhaps TRBD2 (5 bases). This CDR3 comprises 16 residues. The V end lost 5 bases, the J end lost 5 bases, and 18 bases lay between the germline ends. Germline CDR1 reads SGHVS; CDR2 reads FNYEAQ. DNA of the CDR3: TGTGCCAGCAGCCCGCAATGGGGAGTGGGGACCGGGGAGCTGTTTTTT. Protein: CASSPQWGVGTGELFF. The full variable domain, with the rest looked up from reference TRBV7-6 and TRBJ2-2, is GAGVSQSPRYKVTKRGQDVALRCDPISGHVSLYWYRQALGQGPEFLTYFNYEAQQDKSGLPNDRFSAERPEGSISTLTIQRTEQRDSAMYRCASSPQWGVGTGELFFGEGSRLTVL.

The chain joins TRBV9 to TRBJ2-2, with 8 bases aligning to TRBD1. The CDR3 is 14 amino acids. The germline V gene has CDR1 SGDLS and CDR2 YYNGEE. The V gene end was trimmed by 6 bases and the J gene end by 7 bases; junction bases not matched to a gene: 8. CDR3 coding DNA: TGTGCCAGCACTATGACAGGGGCGGGCGGGGAGCTGTTTTTT. Residues: CASTMTGAGGELFF.

The V call is TRBV5-1, the J call TRBJ2-1; D could derive from TRBD1 or TRBD2 (6 bases each). V was cut by 0 bases and J by 6 bases, with 16 bases left in between. The germline V gene encodes CDR1 SGHRS and CDR2 YFSETQ. This CDR3 has 16 residues. The CDR3 DNA follows: TGCGCCAGCAGCTTGGCAGCTTTAGGGGGGCCCAATGAGCAGTTCTTC. Its translation: CASSLAALGGPNEQFF.

The rearrangement uses TRBV6-6 and TRBJ2-7; the match to TRBD1 covers 8 bases. Germline loops: CDR1 MNHNY, CDR2 SVGAGI (reference sequence). With V trimmed by 4 bases and J by 3 bases, 5 bases remained unmatched. This CDR3 spans 14 amino acids. CDR3 sequence (DNA): TGTGCCAGCAGTTTCGACAGGGGTGGCTACGAGCAGTACTTC. This sequence encodes CASSFDRGGYEQYF.

V and J are TRBV7-9 and TRBJ1-3; D not certain. The CDR3 runs to 14 residues. The ends were cut back, 1 base at V and 0 bases at J, with 4 bases in the middle. Germline CDR1 and CDR2: SEHNR and FQNEAQ (reference sequence). The CDR3 region has the DNA TGTGCCAGCAGCTTAGGAAGCTCTGGAAACACCATATATTTT. Protein: CASSLGSSGNTIYF. The entire variable domain, with the rest obtained from reference TRBV7-9 and TRBJ1-3, is as follows: DTGVSQNPRHKITKRGQNVTFRCDPISEHNRLYWYRQTLGQGPEFLTYFQNEAQLEKSRLLSDRFSAERPKGSFSTLEIQRTEQGDSAMYLCASSLGSSGNTIYFGEGSWLTVV.

The chain recombines TRBV6-6 with TRBJ2-7; 10 bases line up with TRBD1. V was pared by 6 bases and J by 6 bases, with 11 bases of the junction left unmatched. Germline-derived CDR1 and CDR2 are MNHNY and SVGAGI (reference sequence). This CDR3 has 15 amino acids. The CDR3 sequence: CASSLPDRGTGEQYF. In nucleotides, the CDR3 is TGTGCCAGCAGCCTCCCGGACAGGGGGACGGGCGAGCAGTACTTC.

This clone was seen a single time. The rearrangement links TRBV14 to TRBJ2-7; D possibly uses TRBD1 or TRBD2 (5 bases each). Per germline, CDR1 SGHDN and CDR2 FVKESK. This CDR3 has 15 residues. Trimming cost V 4 bases and J 3 bases, with 16 bases left between them. The CDR3 DNA reads as TGTGCCAGCAGCCTCGCAGGGACGCTTAGCTACGAGCAGTACTTC. Translation gives CASSLAGTLSYEQYF.

DNA of the CDR3: TGCGCCAGCAGCAACAGACAGGGGGCGGGCTATGGCTACACCTTC. Its translation: CASSNRQGAGYGYTF. This chain links TRBV5-1 with TRBJ1-2; 10 bases fit TRBD1. The V and J ends lost 4 bases and 4 bases, in that order; junction bases with no gene match: 7. The CDR3 runs to 15 residues. The germline CDR1 and CDR2 sequences are SGHRS and YFSETQ.

This clone has just a few counts. This rearrangement joins TRBV9 to TRBJ2-3, with D tentatively TRBD1 (5 bases). The ends were cut back, 0 bases at V and 6 bases at J, with 11 bases in the middle. The CDR3 loop spans 14 amino acids. CDR1 SGDLS and CDR2 YYNGEE come from the germline V gene. The CDR3 DNA is TGTGCCAGCAGCGTAGCACAGGCGACGGATACGCAGTATTTT. Protein product: CASSVAQATDTQYF.

The rearrangement links TRBV6-1 to TRBJ2-5, with D perhaps being TRBD1 or TRBD2 (5 bases each). This CDR3 spans 11 amino acids. V dropped 9 bases and J dropped 5 bases, with 10 bases sitting between them. Germline CDR1 and CDR2: MNHNS and SASEGT. The CDR3 nucleotides are TGTGCCAGTGGGACGGGGGAGACCCAGTACTTC. Residues: CASGTGETQYF.

V gene TRBV29-1 combines with J gene TRBJ2-7; the match to TRBD1 covers 7 bases. V gave up 5 bases and J gave up 1 base; unmatched junction bases: 5. CDR3 size: 13 residues. Germline assignment: CDR1 SQVTM and CDR2 ANQGSEA. As DNA, the CDR3 is TGCAGCGTTCTGCCAGGGGGTTCCTACGAGCAGTACTTC. Encoded protein: CSVLPGGSYEQYF.